This T cell receptor (beta chain) was observed in a study of cytotoxic CD8 clonotypes in ibrutinib-treated CLL. Study-level points and caveats: Clonality rose at ibrutinib response, held steady in sustained remission, and fell toward baseline at progression.

Clones were sequenced by immunoSEQ multiplex PCR, and TCRdb holds only the in-frame ones, with some missing. The sample carries about 15,000 clones, roughly 66% recorded once. Germline-derived CDR1 and CDR2 are ENHRY and SYGVKD. There are 12 residues in the CDR3. The V end was cut by 10 bases, the J end by 10 bases, with 19 bases between. As for this clone: Its antigen is currently unknown.

This clonotype was sampled from a human donor with chronic lymphocytic leukemia. The source material was PBMCs, sampled before ibrutinib treatment. The rearrangement joins TRBV10-3 to TRBJ1-2; possibly TRBD1 for D (6 bases). CDR3 sequence (DNA): TGTGCCAGCGGCATTTTCACAGGGTACTACACCTTC. This translates into CASGIFTGYYTF.